One sample yielded the 19 T cell receptor beta chains listed below, sequenced in a study of T cells after yellow fever vaccination. TCRdb used MiXCR to reprocess the 5' RACE reads, holding one entry per CDR3 protein. The sample carries roughly 120,000 distinct CDR3 sequences, under 9% recorded once. The material sequenced was CD8+ T cells sorted from PBMCs, taken 45 days after the yellow fever booster vaccination. The receptors here all came from a young man who received the YFV17D yellow fever vaccine.

This clonotype was detected only a few times. CDR3 DNA sequence: TGCGCCAGCAGCTCGACTAGCGGGCCCTACGAGCAGTACTTC. The encoded protein is CASSSTSGPYEQYF. The rearrangement links TRBV5-1 to TRBJ2-7; 10 bases are a match to TRBD2. The trim removed 3 bases at V and 2 bases at J, leaving 2 bases unmatched. This CDR3 is 14 amino acids long. From germline, CDR1 is SGHRS and CDR2 YFSETQ.

The J gene is TRBJ2-1, the V gene TRBV6-2 or TRBV6-3; perhaps TRBD1 as D (6 bases). This CDR3 has 14 amino acids. Germline CDR1 and CDR2: MNHEY and SVGEGT. Trimming removed 7 bases at V and 7 bases at J, with 17 bases between. The CDR3 loop is CASTLQGWANEQFF. The CDR3 DNA sequence: TGTGCCAGCACCCTCCAGGGGTGGGCGAATGAGCAGTTCTTC.

This clonotype was detected many times. The chain carries TRBV4-1 and TRBJ2-7; D might be TRBD1 or TRBD2, each matching 5 bases. The V gene's germline CDR1 is MGHRA and CDR2 YSYEKL. CDR3 size: 15 residues. Deletions cut 0 bases from V and 3 bases from J, with 12 bases between. CDR3 nucleotide sequence: TGCGCCAGCAGCCAAGAGCAGGGACCTTACTACGAGCAGTACTTC. Translating gives CASSQEQGPYYEQYF.

Points on this clonotype: This may stem from a read error, because a much larger clone lies one nucleotide away. This chain joins TRBV20-1 and TRBJ1-5; D gene ambiguous. Per the germline V gene, CDR1 is DFQATT and CDR2 is SNEGSKA (reference sequence). This CDR3 has 14 amino acids. For the CDR3, the DNA is TGCAGTGCTAGAGATCGAGAGAGCAATCAGCCCCGGCATTTT. It translates to CSARDRESNQPRHF.

This clonotype has only a few counts. This chain uses TRBV4-1 with TRBJ2-1, with D possibly matching TRBD1 (6 bases). V lost 6 bases, J lost 0 bases, and 12 bases lay in between. The CDR3 runs to 15 residues. Germline-derived CDR1 and CDR2 are MGHRA and YSYEKL. CDR3 in amino acids: CASRDSPLSYNEQFF. The CDR3 DNA sequence: TGCGCCAGCAGGGACAGTCCTCTCTCCTACAATGAGCAGTTCTTC.

In this sample, this clonotype turned up a few times. The chain is built from TRBV20-1 and TRBJ2-5; no firm D call. Germline V gene lookup returns CDR1 DFQATT and CDR2 SNEGSKA (reference sequence). This CDR3 has 14 residues. Between the trimmed V and J ends, which lost 6 bases and 3 bases, there was a span of 17 bases. This CDR3 is CSADTSTIEETQYF. The DNA of the CDR3 is TGCAGTGCAGATACATCGACAATCGAAGAGACCCAGTACTTC.

The J gene is TRBJ1-3, the V gene TRBV20-1; D is undetermined. Trimming stripped 3 bases from V and 7 bases from J, with 16 bases between. Per germline, CDR1 DFQATT and CDR2 SNEGSKA (reference sequence). The CDR3 consists of 14 residues. The chain's CDR3 is CSASPDRAGNTIYF. The CDR3 DNA is TGCAGTGCTAGTCCCGATAGAGCCGGTAACACCATATATTTT.

Many counts were recorded for this clonotype. V gene TRBV24-1 combines with J gene TRBJ1-2, with TRBD1 matching over 9 bases. V was pared by 10 bases and J by 7 bases, with 12 bases of the junction left unmatched. CDR3 length: 14 residues. The V gene's germline CDR1 is KGHDR and CDR2 SFDVKD. As DNA, the CDR3 is TGTGCCACAGACAAGGGACAGGGTCTGTGTGGCTACACCTTC. Its translation is CATDKGQGLCGYTF.

This clonotype was counted only a few times. The V and J genes are TRBV21-1 and TRBJ2-7. TRBV21-1 is a known pseudogene. There are 13 residues in the CDR3. The CDR3: CASSKGNSYEQYF. Here the CDR3 DNA reads TGTGCCAGCAGCAAAGGAAATAGCTACGAGCAGTACTTC.

In nucleotides, the CDR3 is TGTGCCAGCAGCTTACGAGGGGGTGGCGGGTCCTACGAGCAGTACTTC. This gives the protein CASSLRGGGGSYEQYF. V and J are TRBV7-9 and TRBJ2-7; D perhaps matches TRBD1 (6 bases). V gave up 2 bases and J gave up 1 base, with 15 bases separating them. This CDR3 region has 16 residues. Germline lookup yields CDR1 SEHNR and CDR2 FQNEAQ (reference sequence).

J is TRBJ2-7 and V is TRBV9; weak D call: TRBD1 (6 bases). Trimming removed 0 bases from V and 3 bases from J, with 10 bases in between. Germline V gives CDR1 SGDLS, CDR2 YYNGEE. The CDR3 spans 14 residues. The CDR3: CASSVAPQGYEQYF. Here the CDR3 DNA reads TGTGCCAGCAGCGTAGCCCCACAGGGCTACGAGCAGTACTTC.

This clonotype has ten or more counts. Written as DNA, the CDR3 is TGTGCCAGCAGTTTAGAGGAGAACTATGGCTACACCTTC. Translation gives CASSLEENYGYTF. J is TRBJ1-2 and V is TRBV12-3 or TRBV12-4; D is uncertain. V was cut by 1 base and J by 2 bases, with 5 bases left in between. This CDR3 spans 13 amino acids.

This clonotype was counted many times. The chain is built from TRBV29-1 and TRBJ2-1; D call uncertain. The length of the CDR3 is 13 residues. Germline values: CDR1 SQVTM, CDR2 ANQGSEA. The V end lost 6 bases, the J end lost 6 bases, and 15 bases lay between the germline ends. The CDR3 nucleotides read TGCAGCGTGGTCCGTGTTCCTAGCAATGAGCAGTTCTTC. Residues: CSVVRVPSNEQFF.

The J gene is TRBJ2-5, the V gene TRBV29-1; D perhaps matches TRBD2 (6 bases). The CDR3 has 15 amino acids. Germline CDR1 and CDR2: SQVTM and ANQGSEA. The V end was cut by 3 bases, the J end by 4 bases, with 18 bases between. CDR3 coding DNA: TGCAGCGTTGATTTGGGAGGACGAATAGGAGAGACCCAGTACTTC. Protein product: CSVDLGGRIGETQYF.

This chain joins TRBV5-1 and TRBJ2-7, with TRBD1 identical over 7 bases. The ends lost 6 bases at V and 2 bases at J; junction bases unmatched: 11. The CDR3 runs 15 residues. The V gene's germline CDR1 is SGHRS and CDR2 YFSETQ. This CDR3 is CASTGANRGPYEQYF. The CDR3 DNA is TGCGCCAGCACAGGGGCAAACAGGGGTCCCTACGAGCAGTACTTC.

The sample holds many counts of this clonotype. The chain combines TRBV7-9 with TRBJ1-5, with D maybe TRBD1 (6 bases). This CDR3 is 15 amino acids long. Trimming cost V 7 bases and J 5 bases, with 18 bases left between them. Germline V gene sequence: CDR1 SEHNR, CDR2 FQNEAQ (reference sequence). This CDR3 reads CASTRGGLMDQPQHF. DNA of the CDR3: TGTGCCAGCACCCGGGGGGGCCTGATGGATCAGCCCCAGCATTTT.

This clonotype was picked up a small number of times. The chain combines TRBV4-3 with TRBJ2-3; 8 bases are shared with TRBD1. The V gene end was trimmed by 1 base and the J gene end by 0 bases; junction bases not matched to a gene: 3. Germline values: CDR1 LGHNA, CDR2 YSLEER. The CDR3 consists of 16 residues. The CDR3 DNA reads as TGCGCCAGCAGCCAAGCAGGGGGCCCTAGCACAGATACGCAGTATTTT. Translating it yields CASSQAGGPSTDTQYF.

This chain links TRBV27 with TRBJ2-1, with 7 bases fitting TRBD1. Germline trimming cut 4 bases from V and 7 bases from J; bases unmatched to any gene: 7. The CDR3 spans 14 residues. Germline V CDR1 and CDR2: MNHEY, SMNVEV (reference sequence). CDR3 amino acids: CASSSGQASNEQFF. The CDR3 DNA reads TGTGCCAGCAGTTCCGGACAGGCCAGTAATGAGCAGTTCTTC.

This clonotype was found many times. The chain combines TRBV20-1 with TRBJ2-1, with TRBD2 identical over 8 bases. Looked up from germline, CDR1 is DFQATT and CDR2 is SNEGSKA (reference sequence). After removal of 5 bases from V and 2 bases from J, the junction contained 14 bases not matched to a gene. This CDR3 is built from 17 residues. In DNA form, the CDR3 reads TGCAGTGCTCCCAACCTTATCAGCGGGAGAGCCTACAATGAGCAGTTCTTC. Translating gives CSAPNLISGRAYNEQFF.